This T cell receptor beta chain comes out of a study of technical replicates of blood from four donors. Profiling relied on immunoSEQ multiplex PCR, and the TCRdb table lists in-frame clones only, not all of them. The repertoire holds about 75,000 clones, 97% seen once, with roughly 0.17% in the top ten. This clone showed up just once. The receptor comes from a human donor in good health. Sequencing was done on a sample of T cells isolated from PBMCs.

CDR3 amino acids: CAVGSSGILDNEQFF. Here the CDR3 DNA reads TGTGCCGTCGGGAGTTCGGGGATTCTAGACAATGAGCAGTTCTTC. The J gene is TRBJ2-1, the V gene TRBV6-1, with D possibly being TRBD2 (6 bases). CDR3 length: 15 amino acids. The germline V and J ends were trimmed by 11 bases and 5 bases, with 22 bases remaining between them. The germline V gene encodes CDR1 MNHNS and CDR2 SASEGT.